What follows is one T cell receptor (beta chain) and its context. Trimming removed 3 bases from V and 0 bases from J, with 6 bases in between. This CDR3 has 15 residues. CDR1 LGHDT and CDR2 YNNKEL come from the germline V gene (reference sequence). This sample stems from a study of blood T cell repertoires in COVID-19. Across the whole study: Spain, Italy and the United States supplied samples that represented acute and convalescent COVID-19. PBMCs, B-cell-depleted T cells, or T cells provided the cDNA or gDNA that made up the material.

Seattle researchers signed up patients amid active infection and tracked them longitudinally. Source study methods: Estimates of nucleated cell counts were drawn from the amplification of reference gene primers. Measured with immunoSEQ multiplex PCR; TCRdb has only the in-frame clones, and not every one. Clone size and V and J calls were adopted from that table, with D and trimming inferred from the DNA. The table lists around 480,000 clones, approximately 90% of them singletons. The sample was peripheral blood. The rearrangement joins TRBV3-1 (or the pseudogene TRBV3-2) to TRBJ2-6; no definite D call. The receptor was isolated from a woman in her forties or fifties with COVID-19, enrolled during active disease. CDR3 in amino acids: CASSQLASGANVLTF. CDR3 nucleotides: TGTGCCAGCAGCCAGTTAGCCTCTGGGGCCAACGTCCTGACTTTC.